The present T cell receptor beta chain was sequenced within a study of sequential checkpoint blockade in melanoma. Germline V lookup: CDR1 SGDLS, CDR2 YYNGEE. V lost 3 bases to trimming and J lost 4 bases; unmatched junction nucleotides: 8. CDR3 length: 17 amino acids. TCRdb keeps only in-frame clones here, not all; method: immunoSEQ multiplex PCR. This table has about 5,100 clones, about 80% appearing once. Treatment indicated: randomized to nivolumab then ipilimumab (arm A) or the reverse (arm B). None of the patients previously received DNA-damaging chemotherapy. Sorted cells were live CD3+CD8+, lacking CD19 and CD56, from PBMCs.

This rearrangement joins TRBV9 to TRBJ2-2, with TRBD2 matching 11 bases. The sequence was obtained from a human patient with melanoma. Some clones in this sample may be carry-over from other donors' samples. This specimen was CD8+ T cells sorted from blood (inferred from file names), taken from a patient given nivolumab and ipilimumab in sequence. The CDR3 DNA is TGTGCCAGCAGCGCCCCATTAGCGGGGGGGGGCACCGGGGAGCTGTTTTTT. Translation gives CASSAPLAGGGTGELFF. Using reference TRBV9 and TRBJ2-2 for the parts outside the CDR3, the full variable domain is DSGVTQTPKHLITATGQRVTLRCSPRSGDLSVYWYQQSLDQGLQFLIQYYNGEERAKGNILERFSAQQFPDLHSELNLSSLELGDSALYFCASSAPLAGGGTGELFFGEGSRLTVL.